The 15 T cell receptor beta chains given below trace back to one sample, sequenced in a study of beta chain features in type 1 diabetes. Reverse transcribing all isolated RNA meant expressed TCRB transcripts were sequenced. Some clones are missing from TCRdb's copy, which holds only in-frame ones; the method was immunoSEQ multiplex PCR. The sample lists approximately 730,000 clones, 13% seen once, with 0.02% to 0.025% in the top ten. For these receptors, no antigen is known. Study-wide results and limits: Shortening of TCRB CDR3s, moderate but significant, appeared in all four CD4+ subsets of Type 1 diabetes patients.

Sequenced material: naive CD4+ T cells from blood. The receptor source for this set is a young man with type 1 diabetes.

The table lists this clone with a few counts. Different DNA sequences within this sample yield the same CDR3. The chain links TRBV30 to TRBJ2-3; TRBD2 might be the D (5 bases). The CDR3 contains 13 residues. CDR1 is GTSNPN, CDR2 SVGIG, per germline (reference sequence). V dropped 1 base and J dropped 4 bases, with 9 bases sitting between them. For the CDR3, the DNA is TGTGCCTGGAGTGGAGGAGGAGCAGATACGCAGTATTTT. Amino acid sequence: CAWSGGGADTQYF.

This clone was seen more than once but under ten times. The rearrangement joins TRBV6-1 to TRBJ2-1, with 7 bases lining up with TRBD1. Trimming removed 3 bases from V and 2 bases from J; junction bases left unmatched: 10. Germline V lookup: CDR1 MNHNS, CDR2 SASEGT. This CDR3 contains 17 residues. This CDR3 reads CASSDPNWGTAYNEQFF. The CDR3 DNA reads TGTGCCAGCAGTGACCCCAATTGGGGGACAGCCTACAATGAGCAGTTCTTC.

This clone was picked up a small number of times. The gene calls are TRBV6-5 and TRBJ1-1; no firm D call. V was trimmed by 0 bases and J by 7 bases, leaving 15 bases between them. Germline lookup yields CDR1 MNHEY and CDR2 SVGAGI. This CDR3 comprises 15 residues. The CDR3 spells CASSYSEDLGVEAFF. Here the CDR3 DNA reads TGTGCCAGCAGTTACTCGGAAGACCTCGGGGTTGAAGCTTTCTTT.

V gene TRBV18 combines with J gene TRBJ1-2; 9 bases agree with TRBD1. The V segment lost 3 bases and the J segment 5 bases; nucleotides outside the gene matches: 10. From germline, CDR1 is KGHSH and CDR2 LQKENI. The CDR3 has 16 residues. DNA of the CDR3: TGTGCCAGCTCACCGTCCGGGACAGGGATTAATTATGGCTACACCTTC. Encoded protein: CASSPSGTGINYGYTF.

In the case of this clone: Other nucleotide sequences in the sample specify the same CDR3. V usage is TRBV7-3 and J usage is TRBJ1-1; D is perhaps TRBD1 (6 bases). The CDR3 length is 14 residues. CDR1 and CDR2 (germline): SGHTA, FQGTGA. V shed 5 bases and J shed 1 base, with 11 bases lying between them. CDR3 sequence (DNA): TGTGCCAGCAGCCCGACAGGTACGAACACTGAAGCTTTCTTT. This gives the protein CASSPTGTNTEAFF.

CDR3 DNA: TGTGCCAGCAGCTTAGGGGCAGGGATTGGCTACACCTTC. It codes for CASSLGAGIGYTF. The chain has TRBV11-2 and TRBJ1-2; D may be TRBD1 (5 bases). V was clipped by 1 base and J by 7 bases, with 10 bases between them. Germline CDR1 is SGHAT and CDR2 is FQNNGV. The length of the CDR3 is 13 residues.

This clone showed up just a few times. V and J are TRBV27 and TRBJ2-1; D is unclear. Germline lookup yields CDR1 MNHEY and CDR2 SMNVEV (reference sequence). With 7 bases removed from V and 4 bases from J, the gap between germline ends came to 20 bases. This CDR3 comprises 16 residues. This CDR3 is CASKDAINTIYNEQFF. DNA for the CDR3: TGTGCCAGCAAAGACGCTATCAATACTATTTACAATGAGCAGTTCTTC.

This clone was counted between two and nine times. The rearrangement uses TRBV18 and TRBJ1-5; no firm D call. The germline V gene encodes CDR1 KGHSH and CDR2 LQKENI. V gave up 5 bases and J gave up 9 bases, with 20 bases separating them. The CDR3 loop spans 15 amino acids. The CDR3 loop reads CASSIWNAAEWPQHF. CDR3 DNA: TGTGCCAGCTCAATCTGGAATGCGGCCGAATGGCCCCAGCATTTT.

This clone was picked up a small number of times. The rearrangement links TRBV9 to TRBJ2-3, with TRBD2 identical over 8 bases. Germline assignment: CDR1 SGDLS and CDR2 YYNGEE. With V trimmed by 2 bases and J by 3 bases, 8 bases remained unmatched. This CDR3 has 16 amino acids. The CDR3, as DNA: TGTGCCAGCAGCGTCGCGGGGAGCGGGGGTACAGATACGCAGTATTTT. Its translation: CASSVAGSGGTDTQYF.

The rearrangement joins TRBV4-1 to TRBJ2-7; 7 bases are shared with TRBD1. CDR3 length: 15 residues. Germline trimming cut 4 bases from V and 0 bases from J; bases unmatched to any gene: 6. Germline loops: CDR1 MGHRA, CDR2 YSYEKL. CDR3 DNA sequence: TGCGCCAGCAGCCCCTCACAGGGGCCCTCCTACGAGCAGTACTTC. Residues: CASSPSQGPSYEQYF.

CDR3 coding DNA: TGTGCCAGCAGTTCGGACAGAGGAGGCCACGAGCAGTACTTC. It specifies CASSSDRGGHEQYF. J is TRBJ2-7 and V is TRBV6-5, with D maybe TRBD1 (6 bases). CDR3 length equals 14 residues. CDR1 is MNHEY, CDR2 SVGAGI, per germline. The V end was cut by 4 bases, the J end by 5 bases, with 15 bases between.

The chain carries TRBV5-1 and TRBJ2-6, with a tentative D call TRBD2 (5 bases). V shed 0 bases and J shed 0 bases, with 13 bases lying between them. Germline-derived CDR1 and CDR2 are SGHRS and YFSETQ. The CDR3 extends over 18 amino acids. The chain's CDR3 is CASSLVAGGSSGANVLTF. CDR3 bases: TGCGCCAGCAGCTTGGTGGCGGGTGGAAGCTCTGGGGCCAACGTCCTGACTTTC.

This clone was seen a few times. This chain uses TRBV4-2 with TRBJ2-3; 10 bases are a match to TRBD2. This CDR3 is built from 16 residues. Germline V gene data show CDR1 as LGHNA and CDR2 as YNFKEQ. Trimming cost V 3 bases and J 4 bases; bases outside gene matches: 7. This CDR3 reads CASSQVAGGNADTQYF. The DNA for the CDR3 is TGTGCCAGCAGCCAGGTAGCGGGGGGTAATGCAGATACGCAGTATTTT.

The rearrangement links TRBV4-2 to TRBJ1-5; D call uncertain. Trimming left V 0 bases short and J 6 bases short, with 3 bases between. In germline, CDR1 is LGHNA, CDR2 YNFKEQ. The CDR3 runs to 12 residues. DNA of the CDR3: TGTGCCAGCAGCCAAGAAGGTCAGCCCCAGCATTTT. Amino acid sequence: CASSQEGQPQHF.

The chain is built from TRBV4-1 and TRBJ2-7; a weak D match, TRBD2 (5 bases). The germline V gene has CDR1 MGHRA and CDR2 YSYEKL. V was shortened by 1 base and J by 2 bases, with 18 bases between the two germline ends. This CDR3 contains 17 residues. The CDR3 loop reads CASSQGHLRGPTYEQYF. CDR3 DNA sequence: TGCGCCAGCAGCCAAGGGCACCTTCGAGGGCCAACCTACGAGCAGTACTTC.